The present T cell receptor (beta chain) was sequenced within a study of regulatory T cells in long-lasting Graves disease. About the research overall: It was over 5 years of antithyroid drugs, with positive TSH receptor antibodies, that meant persistent Graves' disease. Study findings and constraints: Sampling was limited to peripheral blood rather than thyroid tissue. Shared public clonotypes totalled about 2,700 in persistent patients, compared with 966 in new patients.

This clonotype occurred many times. Its antigen is unidentified. Time point noted: persistent/refractory GD, antithyroid drugs over 5 years with positive TRAb. From PBMCs, RNA was extracted and then used to make the TCR library. With iRepertoire HTBI primers and Arm-PCR of CDR3 regions, TCR beta libraries were built. Authors' analysis steps: Looking across samples, the authors found some 67 TRBV and fewer than 15 TRBJ segments. Via MiXCR, TCRdb re-called the multiplex PCR reads, giving one row per CDR3 protein. None of the V and J calls come from the authors' own analysis; TCRdb made them. The sample contains about 660,000 distinct CDR3 sequences, around 30% of which appear only once. Germline V gene data show CDR1 as MNHEY and CDR2 as SMNVEV (reference sequence). CDR3 length equals 16 residues. Germline trimming cut 5 bases from V and 1 base from J; bases unmatched to any gene: 10.

The specimen was peripheral blood mononuclear cells (PBMCs), collected when the disease was refractory, from a patient treated with antithyroid drugs. The clonotype was recovered from a female donor with Graves disease. The chain links TRBV27 to TRBJ1-1; TRBD1 matches at 7 bases. Written as DNA, the CDR3 is TGTGCCAGCAGTCCACAGACAGGGATCGGGAACACTGAAGCTTTCTTT. It translates to CASSPQTGIGNTEAFF.